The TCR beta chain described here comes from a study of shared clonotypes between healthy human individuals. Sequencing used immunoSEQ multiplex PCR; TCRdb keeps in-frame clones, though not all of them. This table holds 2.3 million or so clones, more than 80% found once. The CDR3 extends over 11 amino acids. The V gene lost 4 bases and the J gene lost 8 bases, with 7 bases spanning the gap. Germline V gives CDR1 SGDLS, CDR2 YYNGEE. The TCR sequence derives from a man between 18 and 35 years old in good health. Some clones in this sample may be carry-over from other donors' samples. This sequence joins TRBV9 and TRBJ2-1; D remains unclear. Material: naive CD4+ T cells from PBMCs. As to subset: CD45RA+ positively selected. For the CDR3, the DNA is TGTGCCAGCAGCCCGGACGATGAGCAGTTCTTC. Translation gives CASSPDDEQFF.